A selection of T cell receptor beta chains follows, all from one sample in a study of cytomegalovirus exposure and HLA in healthy donors. Produced via immunoSEQ multiplex PCR; TCRdb's table is partial and in-frame only. The data contain about 110,000 clones, 69% of them seen just once; the ten biggest clones take up approximately 3%. Sequencing used PBMCs. These receptor sequences come from a young man in good health and CMV-seronegative. The CDR3 runs from the conserved cysteine through the conserved F or W. A D gene is named only where the DNA matches it firmly. Clone sizes are given selectively: once, few, many, or a class where the clone is expanded.

>TRBV5-1|TRBJ2-1|TRBD2|-
TGCGCCAGCAGCGGACTAGCGGGAGTAAATGAGCAGTTCTTC
CASSGLAGVNEQFF
>TRBV5-1|TRBJ2-5|-|-
TGCGCCAGCAGCTTACAGGGAGGGTACCAAGAGACCCAGTACTTC
CASSLQGGYQETQYF
>TRBV6-5|TRBJ1-4|-|-
TGTGCCAGCAGTTTCACAGTAAATGAAAAACTGTTTTTT
CASSFTVNEKLFF
>TRBV29-1|TRBJ2-3|-|-
TGCAGCGTTGAAGATCCCCAGGGTGGTTCAGATACGCAGTATTTT
CSVEDPQGGSDTQYF
>TRBV6-5|TRBJ2-1|-|-
TGTGCCAGCAGCCCCGACTGGGGGCTATACAATGAGCAGTTCTTC
CASSPDWGLYNEQFF
>TRBV9|TRBJ1-2|-|-
TGTGCCAGCAGCATCGGCGGGGGCAGGGAAGGTTATGGCTACACCTTC
CASSIGGGREGYGYTF
>TRBV7-9|TRBJ1-4|-|-
TGTGCCAGCAGCGGTGTGGGCATAAGCGGGGGCACTAATGAAAAACTGTTTTTT
CASSGVGISGGTNEKLFF
>TRBV19|TRBJ1-2|-|-
TGTGCCAGTAGTATCACAGGGATAAGTGGCTACACCTTC
CASSITGISGYTF
>TRBV7-2|TRBJ1-5|-|-
TGTGCCAGCAGCCCCGCGACCGGGACATACAATCAGCCCCAGCATTTT
CASSPATGTYNQPQHF
>TRBV28|TRBJ2-7|-|-
TGTGCCAGCATCCTACAGGGTTCCTACGAGCAGTACTTC
CASILQGSYEQYF
>TRBV29-1|TRBJ2-3|-|few
TGCAGCGGTTACACAGATACGCAGTATTTT
CSGYTDTQYF
>TRBV11-1|TRBJ2-1|-|-
TGTGCCAGCAGCTCCGGACGAGGGACATACAATGAGCAGTTCTTC
CASSSGRGTYNEQFF
>TRBV6-6|TRBJ1-4|-|-
TGTGCCAGCAGAAACAGGGTTGGAGAAAAACTGTTTTTT
CASRNRVGEKLFF
>TRBV4-1|TRBJ2-5|TRBD1|-
TGCGCCAGCAGCCAAAATCAGGGCCGGACAGGCCCTCAAAGGTGGGAGACCCAGTACTTC
CASSQNQGRTGPQRWETQYF
>TRBV4-1|TRBJ1-5|-|-
TGCGCCAGCAGCCCCCGAGTGAGGGCTGATCAGCCCCAGCATTTT
CASSPRVRADQPQHF
>TRBV7-2|TRBJ2-1|TRBD2|-
TGTGCCAGCAGCTTAGATCTAGCGGGGTACAATGAGCAGTTCTTC
CASSLDLAGYNEQFF